This note documents a single T cell receptor beta chain sequence. TCRdb called clones again from the PCR reads with MiXCR. This table holds about 27,000 clones, around an eighth found once. Trimming removed 6 bases from V and 3 bases from J, with 15 bases in between. CDR3 size: 15 residues. Germline CDR1 is SGHRS and CDR2 is YFSETQ. The sample comes from a study of metastatic and nonmetastatic thyroid tumors. The entire patient cohort was treatment-naive prior to thyroid surgery. This sequence was found in a female donor with papillary thyroid cancer or a benign thyroid nodule (not recorded which). Some clones in this sample may be carry-over from other donors' samples. The chain employs TRBV5-1 and TRBJ2-2; either TRBD1 or TRBD2 may fit D (5 bases each). What was sequenced was blood. The CDR3 DNA follows: TGCGCCAGCAATCCACTCGGGACGGACACCGGGGAGCTGTTTTTT. Its protein product is CASNPLGTDTGELFF.